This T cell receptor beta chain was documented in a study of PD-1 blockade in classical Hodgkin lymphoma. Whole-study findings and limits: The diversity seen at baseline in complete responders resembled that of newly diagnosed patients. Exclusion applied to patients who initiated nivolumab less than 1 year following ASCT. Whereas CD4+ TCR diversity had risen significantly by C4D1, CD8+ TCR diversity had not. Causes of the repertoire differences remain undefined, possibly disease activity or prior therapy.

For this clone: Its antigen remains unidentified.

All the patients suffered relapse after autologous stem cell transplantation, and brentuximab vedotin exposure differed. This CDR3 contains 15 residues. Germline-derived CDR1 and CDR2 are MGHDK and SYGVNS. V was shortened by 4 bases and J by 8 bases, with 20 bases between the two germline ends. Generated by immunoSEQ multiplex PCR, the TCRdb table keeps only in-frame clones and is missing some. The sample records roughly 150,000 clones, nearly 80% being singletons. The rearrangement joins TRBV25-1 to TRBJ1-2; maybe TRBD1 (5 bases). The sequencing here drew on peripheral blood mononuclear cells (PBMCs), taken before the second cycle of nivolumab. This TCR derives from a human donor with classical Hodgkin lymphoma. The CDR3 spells CASSGMGLMQGGYTF. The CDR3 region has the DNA TGTGCCAGCAGTGGCATGGGTTTGATGCAGGGCGGCTACACCTTC.